A selection of T cell receptor beta chains follows, all from one sample in a study of PD-1 blockade in classical Hodgkin lymphoma. TCRdb's table, derived via immunoSEQ multiplex PCR, lists solely in-frame clones and lacks some. The sample holds around 50,000 clones, nearly 90% seen once. Sequencing was performed on peripheral blood mononuclear cells (PBMCs), taken before the fourth cycle of nivolumab. Every receptor here comes from a human donor with classical Hodgkin lymphoma. CDR3s leave out the opening cysteine and the closing phenylalanine or tryptophan.

v_call,j_call,cdr3_aa
TRBV27,TRBJ2-2,ASSLRSSGREGWTGELF
TRBV5-4,TRBJ2-1,ASSLELAGVEQF
TRBV5-1,TRBJ2-6,ASSLATGDSGANVLT
TRBV5-4,TRBJ1-2,ASSLVRIAGYT
TRBV7-6,TRBJ2-7,ASSLGPLREQY
TRBV11-2,TRBJ2-5,ASSDHRQLETQY
TRBV5-4,TRBJ2-7,ASRDSPQQASSYEQY
TRBV28,TRBJ1-2,ASRNQGGYGYT
TRBV2,TRBJ2-3,ASSRDRGVDTQY
TRBV6-1,TRBJ2-5,ASSEDRVWY
TRBV10-2,TRBJ2-1,ASIVSGPAELGSEQF
TRBV6-5,TRBJ2-3,ASSYGQGSRGTQY
TRBV2,TRBJ2-5,ASSEFGLAGGETQY
TRBV11-2,TRBJ2-3,ASSLDQGTSGITDTQY
TRBV7-8,TRBJ1-1,ASSFSSGLTGTEAF
TRBV4-1,TRBJ2-3,ASSRTAGSTDTQY
TRBV30,TRBJ2-3,AWGAGAGDTQY
TRBV19,TRBJ2-5,AISPGTGGPETQY
TRBV4-1,TRBJ2-7,ASSHRHTPYEQY
TRBV5-1,TRBJ2-3,ASSLPASTDTQY
TRBV30,TRBJ2-7,AWRGTGWEQY
TRBV5-1,TRBJ2-2,ASSLAWLAGHRELF
TRBV2,TRBJ1-2,ASSDLALGTGGRRNYGYT
TRBV5-6,TRBJ2-7,ASSLGGDRLNYEQY
TRBV18,TRBJ2-7,ASSPSGTSGFYEQY
TRBV29-1,TRBJ1-2,SVDVPDRNYGYT
TRBV28,TRBJ1-5,ASSFRPGQPQH
TRBV5-1,TRBJ2-2,ASSLGEFANTGELF
TRBV6-5,-,ASSYQGEGFYEQY
TRBV11-3,TRBJ1-1,ASRPGGQNTEAF
TRBV5-6,TRBJ1-1,ASRWEGNTEAF
TRBV7-8,TRBJ1-2,ASSLEGQTYGYT
TRBV7-9,TRBJ2-6,ASSHIGQAGANVLT
TRBV5-1,TRBJ2-3,ASSSQRETDTQY
TRBV7-3,TRBJ2-1,ASSLTLAGYNEQF
TRBV7-8,TRBJ2-7,ASSIDRDVVRREQY
TRBV5-8,TRBJ1-3,ASSWGDRYSGNTIY
TRBV5-1,TRBJ2-1,ASSLEGLASNEQF
TRBV5-1,TRBJ1-5,ASSRDRDQPQH
TRBV7-6,TRBJ2-5,ASSLGRGGQETQY
TRBV30,TRBJ2-2,AWRYVGGTGELF
TRBV30,TRBJ1-5,AWSVREIQPQH
TRBV5-1,TRBJ2-1,ASSPMNGGQF
TRBV6-5,TRBJ2-7,ARILGAGAAYEQY
TRBV7-3,TRBJ2-3,ASGLASDTQY
TRBV5-1,TRBJ2-1,ASSLGTSGTYNEQF
TRBV12-5,TRBJ2-7,ASGSRYRGDSGEQY
TRBV28,TRBJ2-1,ASSSALGYNEQF
TRBV7-3,TRBJ2-7,ASSQRAGGSYEQY
TRBV27,TRBJ1-6,ASSLVGMRSYNSPLH
TRBV15,TRBJ2-7,ATSSPYEQY
TRBV12-2,TRBJ2-3,ASRPGDRGYVTDTQY
TRBV5-1,TRBJ2-5,ASSLVGQETQY
TRBV6-1,TRBJ2-7,ASSERRATYEQY
TRBV5-1,TRBJ2-1,ASSLLGIAYNEQF
TRBV5-1,TRBJ1-1,ASSLGRGDTEAF
TRBV7-9,TRBJ2-5,ASSPPLAGFRETQY